The 3 T cell receptor beta chains reported below all come from one sample, sequenced in a study of beta chain features in type 1 diabetes. Expressed TCRB transcripts were sequenced because the isolated RNA had all been reverse transcribed beforehand. Sequenced by immunoSEQ multiplex PCR; TCRdb stores in-frame clones only, minus some. The sample shows about 47,000 clones, approximately 44% of them seen only once. The study, taken as a whole, reports: Researchers report that Type 1 diabetes patients had moderately but significantly shorter TCRB CDR3s across all four CD4+ subsets.

These receptors are not linked to any known antigen. Sample: stem cell memory CD4+ T cells from blood. These TCRs come from a man aged 25 to 45 with type 1 diabetes.

V gene TRBV9 combines with J gene TRBJ2-2; 7 bases align to TRBD2. This CDR3 has 16 residues. Germline loops: CDR1 SGDLS, CDR2 YYNGEE. V lost 0 bases, J lost 7 bases, and 9 bases stayed unmatched. The CDR3 DNA reads as TGTGCCAGCAGCGTAGTTCCTAGCGGATACGGCGGGGAGCTGTTTTTT. Amino acid sequence: CASSVVPSGYGGELFF.

This rearrangement joins TRBV28 to TRBJ2-1; 7 nucleotides align to TRBD2. Unmatched junction bases numbered 4, after V lost 8 bases and J lost 6 bases. This CDR3 has 12 amino acids. Germline V gene sequence: CDR1 MDHEN, CDR2 SYDVKM. Here the CDR3 DNA reads TGTGCCAGCCTAAGCGGGGTCAATGAGCAGTTCTTC. Its protein is CASLSGVNEQFF.

This chain connects TRBV11-2 to TRBJ2-1; D gene ambiguous. Trimming cost V 1 base and J 8 bases, with 3 bases left between them. Germline V gene lookup returns CDR1 SGHAT and CDR2 FQNNGV. The CDR3 is 11 amino acids. The chain's CDR3 is CASSLVDEQFF. The CDR3 coding sequence is TGTGCCAGCAGCTTAGTAGATGAGCAGTTCTTC.